These 30 T cell receptor beta chains came from one sample sequenced in a study of a mutant IDH1 vaccine in newly diagnosed glioma (dated by TCRdb to the early 2020s). The sample's time point label, decoded: baseline, week 1 (first vaccination visit). The treatment or condition label here, explained by the study, means: pre-vaccination baseline after standard-of-care therapy. Libraries were made using the immunoSEQ multiplex PCR assay. Drawn from immuneACCESS, this table holds only the in-frame rearrangements with V and J called that TCRdb kept. Clones are partly lost; checked studies trace under half to an unresolved V gene and leave the rest unexplained. The sample records about 51,000 clones, about 80% of which are singletons. 1.5% to 2% of the sample rests with the top ten. The sequencing used PBMCs, collected from a glioma patient treated with radiotherapy, temozolomide or both. Receptors originate from a middle-aged woman with glioma.

The rearrangement uses TRBV15 and TRBJ2-5; D remains ambiguous. Germline CDR1 is LNHNV and CDR2 is YYDKDF (reference sequence). V was cut by 3 bases and J by 4 bases, with 9 bases left in between. The CDR3 sequence is 13 residues long. CDR3 DNA sequence: TGTGCCACCAGCAGTGACCAGGTAGAGACCCAGTACTTC. Amino acids: CATSSDQVETQYF.

The rearrangement uses TRBV6-6 and TRBJ1-6; TRBD1 is a possible D gene (6 bases). The CDR3 covers 15 residues. CDR1 is MNHNY and CDR2 is SVGAGI in the germline V gene (reference sequence). Trimming left V 7 bases short and J 10 bases short, with 20 bases between. CDR3: CASNSNWGAGSPLHF. CDR3 coding DNA: TGTGCCAGCAATTCGAATTGGGGGGCAGGGTCACCCCTCCACTTT.

The chain joins TRBV6-6 to TRBJ1-3; no clear D. The CDR3 length is 14 residues. The V end lost 8 bases, the J end lost 4 bases, and 15 bases lay between the germline ends. The germline V gene encodes CDR1 MNHNY and CDR2 SVGAGI (reference sequence). The CDR3, as DNA: TGTGCCAGCTGGGAAGCGACCTCCGGAAACACCATATATTTT. It codes for CASWEATSGNTIYF.

The chain couples TRBV19 to TRBJ1-2; 9 bases align to TRBD1. CDR3 length: 14 amino acids. J was trimmed by 5 bases and V by 6 bases; bases with no gene match: 7. Per germline, CDR1 LNHDA and CDR2 SQIVND (reference sequence). This CDR3 is CASRGTGYYYGYTF. For the CDR3, the DNA is TGTGCCAGTAGAGGGACAGGGTACTATTATGGCTACACCTTC.

The chain combines TRBV4-2 with TRBJ2-5; D may be TRBD2 (7 bases). Germline assignment: CDR1 LGHNA and CDR2 YNFKEQ. The CDR3 is 18 amino acids. Trimming stripped 1 base from V and 1 base from J, with 19 bases between. The CDR3 protein is CASSQGVSLGGGQETQYF. The CDR3 bases are TGTGCCAGCAGCCAAGGAGTATCACTAGGGGGGGGCCAAGAGACCCAGTACTTC.

The CDR3 is CAISEGVGRSGGQTDTQYF. For the CDR3, the DNA is TGTGCCATCAGTGAGGGGGTAGGTAGGAGCGGGGGACAAACAGATACGCAGTATTTT. The rearrangement uses TRBV10-3 and TRBJ2-3; 8 nucleotides align to TRBD2. V was clipped by 2 bases and J by 3 bases; unmatched bases: 16. This CDR3 spans 19 amino acids. CDR1 is ENHRY and CDR2 is SYGVKD in the germline V gene.

This chain uses TRBV15 with TRBJ1-6; D is undetermined. CDR3 length: 15 amino acids. The germline V and J ends were trimmed by 0 bases and 10 bases, with 13 bases remaining between them. Germline V gene sequence: CDR1 LNHNV, CDR2 YYDKDF (reference sequence). The CDR3: CATSRDPFMGSPLHF. The CDR3 DNA follows: TGTGCCACCAGCAGAGATCCGTTCATGGGATCACCCCTCCACTTT.

The chain uses TRBV5-4 and TRBJ2-5; tentatively, D is TRBD1 or TRBD2 (6 bases each). The germline V gene encodes CDR1 SGHNT and CDR2 YYREEE (reference sequence). V dropped 1 base and J dropped 3 bases, with 16 bases sitting between them. This CDR3 has 16 residues. The chain's CDR3 is CASSLWGRGTEETQYF. The CDR3 nucleotides are TGTGCCAGCAGCTTGTGGGGGCGGGGAACAGAAGAGACCCAGTACTTC.

A few counts support this clone. This chain joins TRBV18 and TRBJ1-4, with 7 bases matching TRBD1. The CDR3 has 16 residues. Germline trimming cut 4 bases from V and 0 bases from J; bases unmatched to any gene: 5. The germline V gene has CDR1 KGHSH and CDR2 LQKENI. The CDR3 coding sequence is TGTGCCAGCTCACAAGGACAGGTTGCAACTAATGAAAAACTGTTTTTT. The encoded protein is CASSQGQVATNEKLFF.

J is TRBJ1-1 and V is TRBV7-6; D unresolved. Germline V gene data show CDR1 as SGHVS and CDR2 as FNYEAQ. V dropped 2 bases and J dropped 0 bases, with 10 bases sitting between them. This CDR3 has 15 residues. The CDR3 is CASSLYESLNTEAFF. The CDR3 DNA follows: TGTGCCAGCAGCTTATACGAGTCTTTGAACACTGAAGCTTTCTTT. Full variable domain (remainder filled in from reference TRBV7-6 and TRBJ1-1): GAGVSQSPRYKVTKRGQDVALRCDPISGHVSLYWYRQALGQGPEFLTYFNYEAQQDKSGLPNDRFSAERPEGSISTLTIQRTEQRDSAMYRCASSLYESLNTEAFFGQGTRLTVV.

This chain uses TRBV4-1 with TRBJ1-5, with D unresolved. Trimming cost V 1 base and J 9 bases, with 13 bases left between them. The CDR3 consists of 14 residues. CDR1 is MGHRA, CDR2 YSYEKL, per germline. CDR3 residues: CASSQVPAGGPQHF. The CDR3 nucleotides read TGCGCCAGCAGCCAAGTTCCCGCCGGCGGGCCCCAGCATTTT.

The chain links TRBV11-2 to TRBJ1-1; D is possibly TRBD1 (6 bases). This CDR3 has 14 residues. Germline V gene lookup returns CDR1 SGHAT and CDR2 FQNNGV. The V end was cut by 2 bases, the J end by 4 bases, with 11 bases between. The DNA of the CDR3 is TGTGCCAGCAGCTTAAAGGGGGGGAGCACTGAAGCTTTCTTT. Amino acid sequence: CASSLKGGSTEAFF.

The gene calls are TRBV7-9 and TRBJ2-3; 8 nucleotides align to TRBD1. The V gene's germline CDR1 is SEHNR and CDR2 FQNEAQ (reference sequence). The CDR3 covers 15 residues. V trimming: 5 bases; J trimming: 2 bases; junction bases outside the gene matches: 6. CDR3 nucleotides: TGTGCCAGCAGCCAAAGACAGGGGTTCACAGATACGCAGTATTTT. Encoded protein: CASSQRQGFTDTQYF.

This clone was recorded only once. The chain has TRBV18 and TRBJ2-1; 12 nucleotides agree with TRBD2. The CDR3 contains 19 residues. Germline assignment: CDR1 KGHSH and CDR2 LQKENI. Trimming removed 5 bases from V and 0 bases from J; junction bases left unmatched: 11. CDR3 region: CASSSLTSGGQSSYNEQFF. CDR3 nucleotide sequence: TGTGCCAGCTCATCCTTGACTAGCGGGGGACAGAGCTCCTACAATGAGCAGTTCTTC. Using reference TRBV18 and TRBJ2-1 for the parts outside the CDR3, the full variable domain is NAGVMQNPRHLVRRRGQEARLRCSPMKGHSHVYWYRQLPEEGLKFMVYLQKENIIDESGMPKERFSAEFPKEGPSILRIQQVVRGDSAAYFCASSSLTSGGQSSYNEQFFGPGTRLTVL.

The chain is built from TRBV25-1 and TRBJ1-1; D gene uncertain. V was pared by 3 bases and J by 2 bases, with 10 bases between. This CDR3 spans 14 amino acids. The germline V gene has CDR1 MGHDK and CDR2 SYGVNS. For the CDR3, the DNA is TGTGCCAGCAGTGAGCCGGGATCAAACACTGAAGCTTTCTTT. It translates to CASSEPGSNTEAFF.

J is TRBJ2-6 and V is TRBV6-5; D possibly matches TRBD1 or TRBD2 (5 bases each). Germline V gives CDR1 MNHEY, CDR2 SVGAGI. V was pared by 7 bases and J by 3 bases, with 7 bases between. The CDR3 contains 13 residues. The CDR3 coding sequence is TGTGCCAGCACAGGGAGTGGGGCCAACGTCCTGACTTTC. Its translation: CASTGSGANVLTF.

The V and J genes are TRBV5-6 and TRBJ1-2; 10 bases are shared with TRBD1. J lost 4 bases, V lost 2 bases, and 8 bases had no gene match. Germline assignment: CDR1 SGHDT and CDR2 YYEEEE. The CDR3 has 16 residues. The CDR3 here is CASSFWDRGTVYGYTF. Here the CDR3 DNA reads TGTGCCAGCAGCTTCTGGGACAGGGGAACAGTCTATGGCTACACCTTC.

DNA of the CDR3: TGTGCCAGCAGCTCCTTCCGGGACAGGGGAATCTACGAGCAGTACTTC. Its protein is CASSSFRDRGIYEQYF. V is TRBV5-6 and J is TRBJ2-7; 10 bases fit TRBD1. Germline CDR1 reads SGHDT; CDR2 reads YYEEEE. J was trimmed by 3 bases and V by 3 bases; bases with no gene match: 9. This CDR3 comprises 16 residues.

The rearrangement uses TRBV18 and TRBJ2-7; a weak D match, TRBD2 (6 bases). The V gene lost 3 bases and the J gene lost 0 bases, with 12 bases spanning the gap. CDR1 and CDR2 from the germline V gene are KGHSH and LQKENI. This CDR3 contains 15 residues. Here the CDR3 DNA reads TGTGCCAGCTCACCGGGGGAGGTGAGCTCCTACGAGCAGTACTTC. It encodes CASSPGEVSSYEQYF.

CDR3 region: CASSQSQGLAGEETQYF. CDR3 DNA: TGTGCCAGCAGCCAAAGTCAGGGACTAGCGGGGGAAGAGACCCAGTACTTC. The chain employs TRBV4-2 and TRBJ2-5, with 14 bases lining up with TRBD2. The V gene's germline CDR1 is LGHNA and CDR2 YNFKEQ. The CDR3 spans 17 residues. V dropped 2 bases and J dropped 3; count of bases not matched to a gene: 5.

This clone was detected once. The chain links TRBV6-5 to TRBJ2-3; TRBD2 agrees at 9 bases. V lost 4 bases to trimming and J lost 2 bases; unmatched junction nucleotides: 4. The CDR3 contains 15 residues. Germline V CDR1 and CDR2: MNHEY, SVGAGI. The CDR3 is CASSLAGAATDTQYF. The CDR3, as DNA: TGTGCCAGCAGTTTAGCGGGGGCCGCCACAGATACGCAGTATTTT.

The rearrangement uses TRBV5-1 and TRBJ2-5; the match to TRBD2 covers 11 bases. CDR3 length equals 15 residues. CDR1 is SGHRS, CDR2 YFSETQ, per germline. After removal of 3 bases from V and 6 bases from J, the junction contained 7 bases not matched to a gene. CDR3 sequence (DNA): TGCGCCAGCAGCTGGACTAGCGGGCGAGAACAGACCCAGTACTTC. Its translation is CASSWTSGREQTQYF.

With respect to this clone: Mismatch with germline at one junction end may stem from a read error. The rearrangement joins TRBV7-7 to TRBJ2-5; D could derive from TRBD1 or TRBD2 (6 bases each). The CDR3 covers 16 residues. Germline CDR1 reads SSHAT; CDR2 reads FNYEAQ (reference sequence). In DNA form, the CDR3 reads TGTGCTAGCAGCCTCGGAGGGGGGACCCTTCAGGAGACCCAGTACTTC. This translates into CASSLGGGTLQETQYF.

The J gene is TRBJ1-3, the V gene TRBV5-8, with 9 positions matching TRBD1. Germline V gives CDR1 SGHTS, CDR2 YDEGEE. J was trimmed by 2 bases and V by 2 bases; bases with no gene match: 2. The CDR3 contains 15 residues. Here the CDR3 reads CASSFTGGTGNTIYF. CDR3 in DNA: TGTGCCAGCAGCTTTACAGGGGGCACTGGAAACACCATATATTTT.

The V and J genes are TRBV15 and TRBJ2-7; D gene uncertain. Germline CDR1 reads LNHNV; CDR2 reads YYDKDF (reference sequence). CDR3 size: 13 residues. The V and J ends lost 5 bases and 1 base respectively, with 9 bases between them. The CDR3 nucleotides are TGTGCCACCAGCCACGACAAATCCTACGAGCAGTACTTC. This sequence encodes CATSHDKSYEQYF. The whole variable domain, filled in from reference TRBV15 and TRBJ2-7, reads DAMVIQNPRYQVTQFGKPVTLSCSQTLNHNVMYWYQQKSSQAPKLLFHYYDKDFNNEADTPDNFQSRRPNTSFCFLDIRSPGLGDTAMYLCATSHDKSYEQYFGPGTRLTVT.

This sequence joins TRBV6-5 and TRBJ2-7; 9 bases are shared with TRBD2. Germline V gene data show CDR1 as MNHEY and CDR2 as SVGAGI. V dropped 4 bases and J dropped 2; count of bases not matched to a gene: 6. The CDR3 is made up of 15 amino acids. This CDR3 reads CASSFLAGATYEQYF. CDR3 nucleotide sequence: TGTGCCAGCAGTTTTTTAGCGGGGGCCACCTACGAGCAGTACTTC.

The chain is built from TRBV7-9 and TRBJ1-4; D is unresolved. Germline V gene data show CDR1 as SEHNR and CDR2 as FQNEAQ (reference sequence). CDR3 length equals 17 residues. V shed 5 bases and J shed 3 bases, with 19 bases lying between them. DNA for the CDR3: TGTGCCAGCAGCCCAGATTTGGGAAGCGCAGCTAATGAAAAACTGTTTTTT. This encodes CASSPDLGSAANEKLFF.

This sequence joins TRBV9 and TRBJ1-1, with 7 bases identical to TRBD1. The CDR3 is made up of 15 amino acids. V shed 4 bases and J 1 base; nucleotides not matched to a gene: 7. Germline V gene data show CDR1 as SGDLS and CDR2 as YYNGEE. DNA for the CDR3: TGTGCCAGCAGCCCGGGGCAGGGGGGGAACACTGAAGCTTTCTTT. This codes for CASSPGQGGNTEAFF.

The chain employs TRBV6-5 and TRBJ1-2; 10 bases are a match to TRBD1. CDR1 and CDR2 (germline): MNHEY, SVGAGI. The CDR3 spans 14 residues. The ends lost 6 bases at V and 3 bases at J; junction bases unmatched: 4. The CDR3 reads CASRRGQGDYGYTF. In DNA, the CDR3 is TGTGCCAGCAGGAGAGGACAGGGGGACTATGGCTACACCTTC.

The chain has TRBV27 and TRBJ2-7, with 10 bases lining up with TRBD2. Germline assignment: CDR1 MNHEY and CDR2 SMNVEV (reference sequence). V was pared by 1 base and J by 2 bases, with 5 bases of the junction left unmatched. This CDR3 spans 16 amino acids. The CDR3 coding sequence is TGTGCCAGCAGTTTATGGGCTAGCGGGGGAACCTACGAGCAGTACTTC. Encoded protein: CASSLWASGGTYEQYF.